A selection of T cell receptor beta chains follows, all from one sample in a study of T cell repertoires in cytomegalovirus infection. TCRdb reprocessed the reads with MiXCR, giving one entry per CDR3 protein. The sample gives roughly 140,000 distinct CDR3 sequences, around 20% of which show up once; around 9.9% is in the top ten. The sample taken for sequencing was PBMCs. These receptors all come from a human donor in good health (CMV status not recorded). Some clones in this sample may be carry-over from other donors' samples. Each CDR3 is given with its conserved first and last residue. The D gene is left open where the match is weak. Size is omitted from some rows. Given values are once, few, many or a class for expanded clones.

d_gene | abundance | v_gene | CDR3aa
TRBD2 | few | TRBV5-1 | CASRGLAERNEQFF
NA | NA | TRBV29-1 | CSVAGREAFF
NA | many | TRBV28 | CASQPGGANQPQHF
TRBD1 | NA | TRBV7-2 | CASSYGSRGETQYF
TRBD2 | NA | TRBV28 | CASRSGTSVNEQYF
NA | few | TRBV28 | CASSLLGQASSGANVLTF
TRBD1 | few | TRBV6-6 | CASSLTGAPAGELFF
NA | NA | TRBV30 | CAWNKMREAFF
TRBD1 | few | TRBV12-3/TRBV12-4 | CASRYDTGGAAEAFF
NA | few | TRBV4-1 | CASSQGSTGSYGYTF
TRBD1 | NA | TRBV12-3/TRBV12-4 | CASSLEGAGNSPLHF
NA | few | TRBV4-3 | CASSQDRTGELFF
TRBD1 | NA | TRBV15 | CATRDRGTDTQYF
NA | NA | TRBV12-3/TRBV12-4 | CATGGYGNTIYF
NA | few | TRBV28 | CASSSLGMGFNQPQHF
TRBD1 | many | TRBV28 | CASSLFGGTGSVKAFF
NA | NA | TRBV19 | CASRTGSTLYSPLHF
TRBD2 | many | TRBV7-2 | CASSLSPTSGGSYNEQFF
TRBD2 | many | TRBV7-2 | CASSLVTSGGAETQYF
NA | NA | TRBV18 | CASSPSYEGDRSDPRSGANVLTF
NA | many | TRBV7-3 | CASGYSLNTEAFF
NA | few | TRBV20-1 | CSARQNLGRNEQFF
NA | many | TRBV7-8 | CASSLVGGLGYGYTF
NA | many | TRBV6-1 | CAISETYNEQFF
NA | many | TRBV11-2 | CASSFSPDTQYF
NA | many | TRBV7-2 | CASSRGGGWNEQFF
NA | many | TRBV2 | CASSETPFSEAFF
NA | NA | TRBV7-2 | CASRTGTSEQYF
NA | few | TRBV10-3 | CAISETVAGNEKLFF
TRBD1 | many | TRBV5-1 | CASSWGDRGKLTNEQYF
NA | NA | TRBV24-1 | CATSDLPRTATQETQYF
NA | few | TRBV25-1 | CASTLGVASEAFF
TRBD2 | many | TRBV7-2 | CASSLFSAGGQDTQYF
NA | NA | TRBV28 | CASSWGQSRTDTQYF
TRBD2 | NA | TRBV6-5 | CASISIAGGLPGELFF
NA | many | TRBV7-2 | CASSFDALSSYEQYF
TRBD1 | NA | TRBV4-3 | CASSRTGDGVGTEAFF
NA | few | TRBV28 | CASSSLGVETQYF
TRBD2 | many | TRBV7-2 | CASSLSPPGTKGELFF
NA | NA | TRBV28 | CASSFGRGVNTEAFF
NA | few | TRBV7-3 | CASSPLGGSYNEQFF